One and the same sample provided the 28 T cell receptor beta chains below, sequenced in a study of blood T cell repertoires in COVID-19. Produced via immunoSEQ multiplex PCR; TCRdb's table is partial and in-frame only. The sample includes hundreds of thousands of clones, more than 80% of them seen just once. Material: PBMCs or T cells enriched from blood (not recorded which). The receptors stem from a young woman who had recovered from COVID-19.

The chain is built from TRBV27 and TRBJ1-1; the D gene is possibly TRBD1 (6 bases). V lost 7 bases, J lost 1 base, and 10 bases lay in between. Germline assignment: CDR1 MNHEY and CDR2 SMNVEV (reference sequence). This CDR3 is 13 amino acids long. CDR3 protein: CASIKQGNTEAFF. The CDR3 nucleotides read TGTGCCAGCATTAAACAGGGGAACACTGAAGCTTTCTTT.

The chain joins TRBV10-3 to TRBJ2-3, with 10 bases identical to TRBD2. Per the germline V gene, CDR1 is ENHRY and CDR2 is SYGVKD. Losses at the gene ends were 1 base for V and 4 bases for J; bases not matched to a gene: 5. The CDR3 covers 16 residues. The chain's CDR3 is CAISELSGGGADTQYF. As DNA, the CDR3 is TGTGCCATCAGTGAGTTGAGCGGGGGGGGAGCAGATACGCAGTATTTT.

The table lists this clone with a few counts. The CDR3 nucleotides read TGTGCCACCAGCCTAAAGGCTAGCGGGGGCGAGACCCAGTACTTC. Its translation: CATSLKASGGETQYF. The chain uses TRBV15 and TRBJ2-5; TRBD2 agrees at 10 bases. CDR3 size: 15 residues. The germline V gene encodes CDR1 LNHNV and CDR2 YYDKDF (reference sequence). Trimming removed 5 bases from V and 5 bases from J; junction bases left unmatched: 8.

J is TRBJ1-6 and V is TRBV5-1, with D possibly TRBD1 on 6 matching bases. The CDR3 runs 14 residues. Germline V lookup: CDR1 SGHRS, CDR2 YFSETQ. The ends were cut back, 5 bases at V and 10 bases at J, with 16 bases in the middle. CDR3 region: CASSREGGRSPLHF. The CDR3 coding sequence is TGCGCCAGCAGTCGGGAGGGGGGCCGGTCACCCCTCCACTTT.

The sample holds one count of this clone. This chain connects TRBV5-1 to TRBJ1-2; TRBD1 agrees at 11 bases. The germline V gene encodes CDR1 SGHRS and CDR2 YFSETQ. The J segment lost 4 bases and the V segment lost 4 bases, leaving 9 bases of the junction unmatched. This CDR3 contains 16 residues. The CDR3 DNA sequence: TGCGCCAGCAGCCCTGGACAGGGGGCACCCGCCTATGGCTACACCTTC. Its protein product is CASSPGQGAPAYGYTF.

J is TRBJ2-7 and V is TRBV24-1; no clear D gene. The V and J ends lost 9 bases and 6 bases respectively, with 11 bases between them. CDR1 KGHDR and CDR2 SFDVKD come from the germline V gene. This CDR3 region has 11 residues. Written as DNA, the CDR3 is TGTGCCACCGGCTCGGGTTCCGAGCAGTACTTC. Its translation is CATGSGSEQYF.

This clone occurred once. The genes are TRBV4-2 and TRBJ2-6, with 8 bases that match TRBD2. The CDR3 totals 15 residues. Trimming at V came to 5 bases and at J to 2 bases, leaving 2 bases not matched to a gene. Germline loops: CDR1 LGHNA, CDR2 YNFKEQ. This CDR3 is CASSSGGTGANVLTF. For the CDR3, the DNA is TGTGCCAGCAGCTCGGGGGGGACTGGGGCCAACGTCCTGACTTTC.

V is TRBV5-5 and J is TRBJ1-2, with D possibly matching TRBD1 (6 bases). V gave up 3 bases and J gave up 1 base, with 10 bases separating them. The CDR3 runs 14 residues. CDR1 and CDR2 (germline): SGHKS, YYEKEE (reference sequence). The CDR3 nucleotides are TGTGCCAGCAGCTCTCAGGACAGTAACTATGGCTACACCTTC. It specifies CASSSQDSNYGYTF.

The chain has TRBV21-1 and TRBJ1-5. TRBV21-1 is listed as a pseudogene. The CDR3 is 15 amino acids. Written as DNA, the CDR3 is TGTGCCAGCACCAGTGGAGGAGATAGCAATCAGCCCCAGCATTTT. It specifies CASTSGGDSNQPQHF.

The rearrangement links TRBV5-4 to TRBJ1-6, with a weak D call TRBD1 (5 bases). Trimming left V 4 bases short and J 5 bases short, with 10 bases between. The CDR3 sequence is 14 residues long. Germline V gives CDR1 SGHNT, CDR2 YYREEE (reference sequence). CDR3 nucleotides: TGTGCCAGCAGCGAAGACAGCCATAATTCACCCCTCCACTTT. It translates to CASSEDSHNSPLHF. The complete variable domain, with remaining parts taken from reference TRBV5-4 and TRBJ1-6, reads ETGVTQSPTHLIKTRGQQVTLRCSSQSGHNTVSWYQQALGQGPQFIFQYYREEENGRGNFPPRFSGLQFPNYSSELNVNALELDDSALYLCASSEDSHNSPLHFGNGTRLTVT.

The chain recombines TRBV7-9 with TRBJ2-7; TRBD2 might be the D (6 bases). The CDR3 is 15 residues long. V was clipped by 3 bases and J by 6 bases, with 18 bases between them. Looked up from germline, CDR1 is SEHNR and CDR2 is FQNEAQ (reference sequence). The DNA for the CDR3 is TGTGCCAGCAGCTTGATGGCGGGGACCTTGGGCGAGCAGTACTTC. Amino acids: CASSLMAGTLGEQYF.

The gene calls are TRBV2 and TRBJ1-2, with D perhaps matching TRBD1 (6 bases). Trimming stripped 10 bases from V and 5 bases from J, with 11 bases between. Germline V gene lookup returns CDR1 SNHLY and CDR2 FYNNEI. The CDR3 sequence is 11 residues long. The CDR3 protein is CATRQVYGYTF. The CDR3 nucleotides read TGTGCCACACGACAGGTTTATGGCTACACCTTC.

This chain joins TRBV29-1 and TRBJ2-5; 11 positions match TRBD1. The CDR3 sequence is 12 residues long. Unmatched junction bases numbered 4, after V lost 6 bases and J lost 7 bases. The V gene's germline CDR1 is SQVTM and CDR2 ANQGSEA. CDR3 nucleotide sequence: TGCAGCGTAGGACAGGGGGCTGGGACCCAGTACTTC. This gives the protein CSVGQGAGTQYF. Filled out from reference TRBV29-1 and TRBJ2-5, the complete variable domain reads SAVISQKPSRDICQRGTSLTIQCQVDSQVTMMFWYRQQPGQSLTLIATANQGSEATYESGFVIDKFPISRPNLTFSTLTVSNMSPEDSSIYLCSVGQGAGTQYFGPGTRLLVL.

The V gene is TRBV28, the J gene TRBJ1-2; D perhaps matches TRBD1 (6 bases). The CDR3 is 17 amino acids. Per the germline V gene, CDR1 is MDHEN and CDR2 is SYDVKM. The V gene lost 5 bases and the J gene lost 2 bases, with 21 bases spanning the gap. CDR3 in DNA: TGTGCCAGCAGTCCTACGACGAGGACAGTAAAAAACTATGGCTACACCTTC. Amino acids: CASSPTTRTVKNYGYTF.

This clone has just a few counts. The chain joins TRBV3-1 (or the pseudogene TRBV3-2) to TRBJ1-6; 10 nucleotides align to TRBD1. The junction had 4 bases not matched to a gene; V was cut back by 2 bases and J by 6 bases. Germline V gene lookup returns CDR1 LGHDT and CDR2 YNNKEL (reference sequence). The CDR3 loop spans 16 amino acids. The CDR3 is CASSQWDRGGNSPLHF. The CDR3 nucleotides read TGTGCCAGCAGCCAATGGGACAGGGGCGGTAATTCACCCCTCCACTTT.

This clone was detected once. Other DNA sequences in the sample encode the same CDR3. The CDR3 nucleotides are TGCGCCAGCAGCCCCTTGGGACAGGGGTGGGAGACCCAGTACTTC. This codes for CASSPLGQGWETQYF. This chain connects TRBV5-1 to TRBJ2-5; 10 bases align to TRBD1. V lost 4 bases to trimming and J lost 5 bases; unmatched junction nucleotides: 8. Germline CDR1 is SGHRS and CDR2 is YFSETQ. The CDR3 covers 15 residues. Complete variable domain (other parts from reference TRBV5-1 and TRBJ2-5): KAGVTQTPRYLIKTRGQQVTLSCSPISGHRSVSWYQQTPGQGLQFLFEYFSETQRNKGNFPGRFSGRQFSNSRSEMNVSTLELGDSALYLCASSPLGQGWETQYFGPGTRLLVL.

This chain connects TRBV11-2 to TRBJ2-3; no reliable D call. V shed 5 bases and J shed 1 base, with 10 bases lying between them. Germline V gives CDR1 SGHAT, CDR2 FQNNGV. The CDR3 consists of 14 residues. CDR3 bases: TGTGCCAGCAGCCCAGAACCTCGCACAGATACGCAGTATTTT. As protein: CASSPEPRTDTQYF. Together with reference TRBV11-2 and TRBJ2-3, the CDR3 gives the full variable domain: EAGVAQSPRYKIIEKRQSVAFWCNPISGHATLYWYQQILGQGPKLLIQFQNNGVVDDSQLPKDRFSAERLKGVDSTLKIQPAKLEDSAVYLCASSPEPRTDTQYFGPGTRLTVL.

This clone was detected once. The chain carries TRBV5-1 and TRBJ1-4; D might be TRBD1 (5 bases). From germline, CDR1 is SGHRS and CDR2 YFSETQ. The CDR3 spans 14 residues. Trimming took off 0 bases at V and 5 bases at J, with 8 bases between the two ends. CDR3 loop: CASSLEGWNEKLFF. CDR3 DNA sequence: TGCGCCAGCAGCTTGGAGGGGTGGAATGAAAAACTGTTTTTT.

CDR3 nucleotides: TGTGCCAGCAGCTTAGGCCCGAGTATGAACACTGAAGCTTTCTTT. Protein product: CASSLGPSMNTEAFF. The rearrangement joins TRBV11-2 to TRBJ1-1; D gene uncertain. The CDR3 covers 15 residues. V was shortened by 1 base and J by 0 bases, with 9 bases between the two germline ends. From germline, CDR1 is SGHAT and CDR2 FQNNGV.

A note on this clone: Given the absence of the conserved phenylalanine or tryptophan at the CDR3 end, a read error is likely. No DNA is shown, since the ends of the CDR3 on it are uncertain; the CDR3 is the one TCRdb lists. The CDR3 is CASSLTSGQSYL. The V gene is TRBV13, the J gene TRBJ2-7; no DNA check was done on the table's D call, TRBD2. Germline assignment: CDR1 PRHDT and CDR2 FYEKMQ (reference sequence). 12 amino acids form the CDR3, both terminal residues included.

The chain recombines TRBV27 with TRBJ2-2; D not certain. The CDR3 has 13 residues. V was pared by 3 bases and J by 4 bases, with 6 bases between. Germline CDR1 MNHEY, CDR2 SMNVEV (reference sequence). The CDR3 here is CASSLSSTGELFF. In nucleotides, the CDR3 is TGTGCCAGCAGTTTGAGTAGCACCGGGGAGCTGTTTTTT.

The rearrangement links TRBV5-5 to TRBJ2-5; D might be TRBD1 (5 bases). CDR1 and CDR2 (germline): SGHKS, YYEKEE (reference sequence). Trimming took 3 bases from V and 5 from J, leaving 17 bases between them. This CDR3 has 15 residues. CDR3 DNA sequence: TGTGCCAGCAGCTCCCCCCCGGCAGGGAAGGAGACCCAGTACTTC. This encodes CASSSPPAGKETQYF.

The chain recombines TRBV28 with TRBJ1-4; tentatively, D is TRBD1 (6 bases). This CDR3 region has 13 residues. V lost 11 bases, J lost 3 bases, and 13 bases lay in between. Germline CDR1 and CDR2: MDHEN and SYDVKM. CDR3 region: CASGVLANEKLFF. The CDR3 coding sequence is TGTGCCTCAGGGGTTTTAGCTAATGAAAAACTGTTTTTT.

V is TRBV7-2 and J is TRBJ2-1; 8 nucleotides agree with TRBD2. This CDR3 is built from 15 residues. The V gene's germline CDR1 is SGHTA and CDR2 FQGNSA. J gave up 0 bases and V 3 bases, and 1 base lay outside the gene matches. CDR3 DNA: TGTGCCAGCAGCTTTCGGGGGGGCTCCTACAATGAGCAGTTCTTC. It is translated as CASSFRGGSYNEQFF.

The rearrangement uses TRBV28 and TRBJ1-1; D remains ambiguous. Trimming stripped 4 bases from V and 1 base from J, with 7 bases between. This CDR3 region has 13 residues. Germline CDR1 and CDR2: MDHEN and SYDVKM. CDR3 protein: CASSYMRNTEAFF. In DNA, the CDR3 is TGTGCCAGCAGTTATATGCGGAACACTGAAGCTTTCTTT.

This rearrangement joins TRBV25-1 to TRBJ1-1; the D gene is possibly TRBD1 (5 bases). V lost 2 bases, J lost 2 bases, and 6 bases lay in between. Germline V gene lookup returns CDR1 MGHDK and CDR2 SYGVNS. The CDR3 has 13 residues. Here the CDR3 reads CASSEQGNTEAFF. The CDR3 bases are TGTGCCAGCAGTGAACAGGGTAACACTGAAGCTTTCTTT.

The V call is TRBV30, the J call TRBJ1-1, with 8 positions matching TRBD1. Germline values: CDR1 GTSNPN, CDR2 SVGIG (reference sequence). V lost 8 bases and J lost 8; bases outside the gene matches: 10. There are 12 residues in the CDR3. The CDR3 nucleotides are TGTGCCGGGGGGACAGGACGTGGAGAAGCTTTCTTT. Translating gives CAGGTGRGEAFF.

This chain joins TRBV4-1 and TRBJ1-4; 7 bases align to TRBD1. V dropped 4 bases and J dropped 0; count of bases not matched to a gene: 2. Germline CDR1 and CDR2: MGHRA and YSYEKL. This CDR3 is built from 15 residues. CDR3 DNA sequence: TGCGCCAGCAGCCTCCAGGGGGCAACTAATGAAAAACTGTTTTTT. Encoded protein: CASSLQGATNEKLFF.